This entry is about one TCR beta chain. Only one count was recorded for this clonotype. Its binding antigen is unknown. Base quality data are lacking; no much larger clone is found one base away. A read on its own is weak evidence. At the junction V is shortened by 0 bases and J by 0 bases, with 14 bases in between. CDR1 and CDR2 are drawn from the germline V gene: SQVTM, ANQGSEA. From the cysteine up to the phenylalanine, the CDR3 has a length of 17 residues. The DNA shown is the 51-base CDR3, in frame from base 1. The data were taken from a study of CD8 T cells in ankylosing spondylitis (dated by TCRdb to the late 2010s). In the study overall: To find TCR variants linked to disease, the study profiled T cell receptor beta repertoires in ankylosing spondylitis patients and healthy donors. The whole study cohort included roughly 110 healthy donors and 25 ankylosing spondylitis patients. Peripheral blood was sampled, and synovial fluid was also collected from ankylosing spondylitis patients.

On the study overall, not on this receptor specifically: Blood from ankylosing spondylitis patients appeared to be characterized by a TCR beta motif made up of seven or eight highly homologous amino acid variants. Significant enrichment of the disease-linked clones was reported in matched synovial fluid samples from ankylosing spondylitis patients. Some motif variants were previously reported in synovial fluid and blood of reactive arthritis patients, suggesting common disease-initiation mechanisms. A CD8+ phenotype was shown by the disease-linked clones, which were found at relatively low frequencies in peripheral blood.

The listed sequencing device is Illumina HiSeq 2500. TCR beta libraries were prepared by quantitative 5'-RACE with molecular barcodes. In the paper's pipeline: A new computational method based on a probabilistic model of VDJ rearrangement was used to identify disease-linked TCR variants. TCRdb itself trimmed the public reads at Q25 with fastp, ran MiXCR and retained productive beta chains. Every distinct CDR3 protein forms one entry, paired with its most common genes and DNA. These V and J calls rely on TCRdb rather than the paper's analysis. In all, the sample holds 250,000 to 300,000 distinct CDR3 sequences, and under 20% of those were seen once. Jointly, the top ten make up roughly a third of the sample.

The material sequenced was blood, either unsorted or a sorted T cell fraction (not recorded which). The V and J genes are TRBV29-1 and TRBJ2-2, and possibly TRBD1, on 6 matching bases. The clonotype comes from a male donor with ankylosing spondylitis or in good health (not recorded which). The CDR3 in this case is CSVEDLHGTSNTGELFF. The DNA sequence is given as TGCAGCGTTGAAGATCTTCATGGGACATCGAACACCGGGGAGCTGTTTTTT.